The present TCR beta chain was sequenced within a study of stem cell transplantation in POMP-related autoinflammatory disease. This CDR3 comprises 14 residues. The germline V and J ends were trimmed by 4 bases and 1 base, with 8 bases remaining between them. Germline CDR1 is SNHLY and CDR2 is FYNNEI. Sequencing was performed with immunoSEQ multiplex PCR; in TCRdb, only in-frame clones are kept and a portion is missing. The sample holds about 1,300 clones, around three quarters seen once. This chain uses TRBV2 with TRBJ1-3; D is unresolved. The receptor was derived from a human donor with POMP-related autoinflammation and immune dysregulation (PRAID). This specimen was Tregs from PBMCs, taken before stem cell transplantation. The CDR3 protein is CASSAIQSGNTIYF. The CDR3 nucleotides read TGTGCCAGCAGTGCGATTCAGTCTGGAAACACCATATATTTT.